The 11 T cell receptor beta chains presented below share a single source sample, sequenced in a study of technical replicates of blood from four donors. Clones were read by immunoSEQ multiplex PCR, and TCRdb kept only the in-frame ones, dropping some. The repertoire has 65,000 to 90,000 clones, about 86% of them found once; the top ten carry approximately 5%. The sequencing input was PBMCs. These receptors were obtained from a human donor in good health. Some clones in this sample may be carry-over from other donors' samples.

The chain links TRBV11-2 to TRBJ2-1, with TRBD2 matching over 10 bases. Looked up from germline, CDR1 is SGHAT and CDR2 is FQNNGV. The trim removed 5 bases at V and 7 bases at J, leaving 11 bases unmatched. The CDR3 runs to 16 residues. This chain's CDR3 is CASSRLTSGTHNEQFF. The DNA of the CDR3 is TGTGCCAGCAGCCGATTAACTAGCGGGACCCATAATGAGCAGTTCTTC.

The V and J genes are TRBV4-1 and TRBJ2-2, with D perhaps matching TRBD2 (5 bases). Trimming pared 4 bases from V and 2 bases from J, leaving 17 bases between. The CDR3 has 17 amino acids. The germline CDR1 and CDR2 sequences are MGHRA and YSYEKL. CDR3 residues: CASSPQLVGRNTGELFF. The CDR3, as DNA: TGCGCCAGCAGCCCGCAACTAGTCGGGCGCAACACCGGGGAGCTGTTTTTT.

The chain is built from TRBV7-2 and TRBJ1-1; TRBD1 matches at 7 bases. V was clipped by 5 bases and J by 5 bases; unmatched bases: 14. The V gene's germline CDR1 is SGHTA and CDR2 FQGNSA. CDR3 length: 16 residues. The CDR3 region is CASSPEWGRGWTEAFF. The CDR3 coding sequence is TGTGCCAGCAGCCCCGAATGGGGCAGGGGGTGGACTGAAGCTTTCTTT.

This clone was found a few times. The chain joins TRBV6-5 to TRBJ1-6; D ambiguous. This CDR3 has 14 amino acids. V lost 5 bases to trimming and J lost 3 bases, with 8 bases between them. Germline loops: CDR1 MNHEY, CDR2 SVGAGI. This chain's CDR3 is CASSGEIYNSPLHF. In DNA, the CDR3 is TGTGCCAGCAGTGGAGAGATCTATAATTCACCCCTCCACTTT.

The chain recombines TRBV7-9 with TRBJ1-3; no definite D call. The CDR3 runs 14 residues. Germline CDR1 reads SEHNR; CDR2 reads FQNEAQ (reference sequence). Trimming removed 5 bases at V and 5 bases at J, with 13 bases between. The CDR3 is CASSPAGPRNTIYF. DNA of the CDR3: TGTGCCAGCAGCCCCGCGGGCCCTCGAAACACCATATATTTT. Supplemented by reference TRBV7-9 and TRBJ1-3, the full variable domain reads DTGVSQNPRHKITKRGQNVTFRCDPISEHNRLYWYRQTLGQGPEFLTYFQNEAQLEKSRLLSDRFSAERPKGSFSTLEIQRTEQGDSAMYLCASSPAGPRNTIYFGEGSWLTVV.

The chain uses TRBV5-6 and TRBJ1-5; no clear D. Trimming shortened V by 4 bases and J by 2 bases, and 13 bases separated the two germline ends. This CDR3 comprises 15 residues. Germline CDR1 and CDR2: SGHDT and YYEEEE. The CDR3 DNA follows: TGTGCCAGCAGCCCCCGTCCGGGAGGCAATCAGCCCCAGCATTTT. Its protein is CASSPRPGGNQPQHF.

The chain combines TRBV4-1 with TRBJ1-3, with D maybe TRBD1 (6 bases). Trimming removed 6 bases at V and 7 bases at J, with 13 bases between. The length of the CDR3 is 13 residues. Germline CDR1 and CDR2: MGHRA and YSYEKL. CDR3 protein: CASRPTGWNTIYF. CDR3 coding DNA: TGCGCCAGCAGACCTACAGGGTGGAACACCATATATTTT.

The CDR3 DNA sequence: TGCAGCGTGAAGCGGGATCAACAAGAGACCCAGTACTTC. Translated: CSVKRDQQETQYF. J is TRBJ2-5 and V is TRBV29-1, with 7 bases identical to TRBD2. The CDR3 sequence is 13 residues long. Germline lookup yields CDR1 SQVTM and CDR2 ANQGSEA. With 6 bases clipped from V and 2 bases from J, the junction kept 6 bases outside the gene matches. The full variable domain, completed using reference TRBV29-1 and TRBJ2-5, is SAVISQKPSRDICQRGTSLTIQCQVDSQVTMMFWYRQQPGQSLTLIATANQGSEATYESGFVIDKFPISRPNLTFSTLTVSNMSPEDSSIYLCSVKRDQQETQYFGPGTRLLVL.

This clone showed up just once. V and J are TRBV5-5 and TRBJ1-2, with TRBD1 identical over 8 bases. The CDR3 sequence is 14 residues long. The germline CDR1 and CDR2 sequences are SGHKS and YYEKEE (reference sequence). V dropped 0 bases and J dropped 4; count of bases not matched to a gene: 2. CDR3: CASSLAGGAYGYTF. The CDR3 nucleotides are TGTGCCAGCAGCTTGGCAGGGGGCGCCTATGGCTACACCTTC.

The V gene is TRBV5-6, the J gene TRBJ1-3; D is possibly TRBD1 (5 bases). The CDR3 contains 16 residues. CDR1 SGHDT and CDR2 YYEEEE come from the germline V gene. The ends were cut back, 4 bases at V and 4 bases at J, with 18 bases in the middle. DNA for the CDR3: TGTGCCAGCAGCGTATTGCAGGGCGCCGGGGGAAACACCATATATTTT. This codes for CASSVLQGAGGNTIYF.

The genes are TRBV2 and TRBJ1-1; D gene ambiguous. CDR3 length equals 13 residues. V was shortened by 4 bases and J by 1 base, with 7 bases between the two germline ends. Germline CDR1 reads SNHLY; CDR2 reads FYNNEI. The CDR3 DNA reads TGTGCCAGCAGTGTGACAAAGAACACTGAAGCTTTCTTT. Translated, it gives CASSVTKNTEAFF.